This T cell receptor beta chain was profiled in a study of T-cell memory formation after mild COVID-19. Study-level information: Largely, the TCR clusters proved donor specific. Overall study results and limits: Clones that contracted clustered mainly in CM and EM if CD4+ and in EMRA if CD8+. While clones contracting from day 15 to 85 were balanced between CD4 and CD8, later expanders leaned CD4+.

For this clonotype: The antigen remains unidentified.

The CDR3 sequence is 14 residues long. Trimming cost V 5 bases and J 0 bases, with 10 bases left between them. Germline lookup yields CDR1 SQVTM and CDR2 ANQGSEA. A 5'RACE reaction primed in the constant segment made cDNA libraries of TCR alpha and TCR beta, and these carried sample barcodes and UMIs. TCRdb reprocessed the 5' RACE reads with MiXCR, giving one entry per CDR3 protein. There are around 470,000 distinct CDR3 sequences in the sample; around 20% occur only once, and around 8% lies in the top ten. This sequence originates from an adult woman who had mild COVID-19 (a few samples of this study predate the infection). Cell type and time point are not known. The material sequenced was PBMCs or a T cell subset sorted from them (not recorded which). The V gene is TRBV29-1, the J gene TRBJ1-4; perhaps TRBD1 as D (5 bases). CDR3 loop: CSVRRGPTNEKLFF. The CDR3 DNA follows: TGCAGCGTTCGTAGGGGACCAACTAATGAAAAACTGTTTTTT.